The TCR beta chain under discussion was sequenced for a study of blood T cell repertoires in COVID-19. Libraries were prepared by immunoSEQ multiplex PCR; TCRdb keeps only in-frame clonotypes and omits some of them. The repertoire holds some 250,000 clones, around 82% seen once, with roughly 3% in the top ten. This clone was detected only once. The TCR originated in a woman under 30 with acute or convalescent COVID-19. What was sequenced was peripheral blood.

Here the CDR3 reads CATSDGPGGQFF. DNA for the CDR3: TGTGCCACCAGTGATGGTCCGGGGGGGCAGTTCTTC. The chain carries TRBV24-1 and TRBJ2-1; 7 bases match TRBD2. V trimming: 3 bases; J trimming: 12 bases; junction bases outside the gene matches: 4. From germline, CDR1 is KGHDR and CDR2 SFDVKD. This CDR3 spans 12 amino acids.